Reported below is one T cell receptor beta chain. This probably arose from a read error, given a far larger clone one base away. No conserved phenylalanine or tryptophan is present at the end of the CDR3, so a read error is the likely explanation. These data are taken from a study of shared clonotypes between healthy human individuals. The CDR3 length is 15 residues. Germline CDR1 reads MDHEN; CDR2 reads SYDVKM. V shed 5 bases and J 3 bases; nucleotides not matched to a gene: 8. Donors comprised healthy HIV-negative adults lacking recent acute infections or vaccinations. Profiled with immunoSEQ multiplex PCR; TCRdb holds only in-frame clones, not every one. The sample has about 990,000 clones, 70% to 80% seen once.

The chain has TRBV28 and TRBJ2-7; 9 positions match TRBD1. The TCR originated in a man aged 18 to 29 in good health. Some clones in this sample may be carry-over from other donors' samples. Sequenced input: memory CD4+ T cells from PBMCs. The subset denotes: CD45RA-negative fraction. The CDR3 DNA follows: TGTGCCAGCAGTCCTCCGGGACAGGGCTACTACGAGCAGTACTCC. Its protein is CASSPPGQGYYEQYS.